The rows below give T cell receptor beta chains drawn from one sample of a study of T cells in Graves' hyperthyroidism and ophthalmopathy. One entry per CDR3 protein results from TCRdb running MiXCR on the multiplex PCR reads. The sample has about 580,000 distinct CDR3 sequences; around 42% are singletons. The sample taken for sequencing was peripheral blood or thyroid tissue (not recorded which). The receptor set was obtained from a woman under 30 with Graves' hyperthyroidism. CDR3s include the opening cysteine and the closing phenylalanine or tryptophan. A D gene is named only where the DNA matches it firmly. The listing skips clone size in some rows; elsewhere it reads once, few, many or a size class.

J: TRBJ2-1; length: 14; D: TRBD2; V: TRBV19; size: -; DNA: TGTGCCAGTAGGGCTCGCGGGAGGGCCAATGAGCAGTTCTTC; CDR3: CASRARGRANEQFF
J: TRBJ2-7; length: 12; D: -; V: TRBV7-6; size: once; DNA: TGTGCCAGCAGCTCTGGGAGCTGCGAGCAGTACTTC; CDR3: CASSSGSCEQYF
J: TRBJ1-2; length: 14; D: -; V: TRBV6-6; size: many; DNA: TGTGCCAGCACTAAATATTCCCACAGGGAAGGCTACACCTTC; CDR3: CASTKYSHREGYTF
J: TRBJ2-7; length: 19; D: -; V: TRBV7-8; size: -; DNA: -; CDR3: CDSSFYICRVDRDYYEQYF
J: TRBJ2-7; length: 15; D: TRBD1; V: TRBV11-2; size: few; DNA: TGTGCCAGCCGGAATTTCGGGACAGAGGACTACGAGCAGTACTTC; CDR3: CASRNFGTEDYEQYF
J: TRBJ1-1; length: 14; D: TRBD1; V: TRBV7-2; size: -; DNA: TGTGCCAGCAGCTTAGGAGGGTCAGGGGGTGAAGCTTTCTTT; CDR3: CASSLGGSGGEAFF
J: TRBJ2-5; length: 15; D: TRBD2; V: TRBV24-1; size: -; DNA: TGTGCCACCAGTGATTCTAGCGGGAGACAAGAGACCCAGTACTTC; CDR3: CATSDSSGRQETQYF
J: TRBJ2-3; length: 18; D: TRBD2; V: TRBV7-3; size: -; DNA: TGTGCCAGCAGCTTAAGTGGGACTAGCGTATCTAGCACAGATACGCAGTATTTT; CDR3: CASSLSGTSVSSTDTQYF
J: TRBJ1-6; length: 15; D: -; V: TRBV4-1; size: -; DNA: TGTGCCAGCAGCCAAGATAAGTCCTATAATTCACCCCTCCACTTT; CDR3: CASSQDKSYNSPLHF
J: TRBJ2-3; length: 15; D: -; V: TRBV7-3; size: once; DNA: TGTGCCAGCAGCTTAGTCAGGTTTAGCACAGATACGCAGTATTTT; CDR3: CASSLVRFSTDTQYF
J: TRBJ1-1; length: 15; D: -; V: TRBV3-1; size: many; DNA: TGTGCCAGCAGCGAAGCCAGGGGAAGGTACACTGAAGCTTTCTTT; CDR3: CASSEARGRYTEAFF
J: TRBJ2-2; length: 18; D: -; V: TRBV20-1; size: many; DNA: TGCAGTGCTAGAGGTTCGCCGGGGACGGACGCGAACACCGGGGAGCTGTTTTTT; CDR3: CSARGSPGTDANTGELFF
J: TRBJ2-5; length: 15; D: TRBD1; V: TRBV7-9; size: -; DNA: TGTGCCAGCGGCCGAGGGACAGGGGACGGCGAGACCCAGTACTTC; CDR3: CASGRGTGDGETQYF
J: TRBJ2-7; length: 14; D: TRBD2; V: TRBV6-5; size: many; DNA: TGTGCCAGCACCTGGACTAGCGGGAGTAACGAGCAGTACTTC; CDR3: CASTWTSGSNEQYF
J: TRBJ1-4; length: 13; D: -; V: TRBV20-1; size: many; DNA: TGCAGTGCTACCGAATACGTAAGGGAAAAACTGTTTTTT; CDR3: CSATEYVREKLFF
J: TRBJ2-5; length: 14; D: -; V: TRBV20-1; size: once; DNA: TGCAGTGCTGGGGATTCCGGGGACTGGGAGACCCAGTACTTC; CDR3: CSAGDSGDWETQYF
J: TRBJ2-7; length: 19; D: TRBD2; V: TRBV7-8; size: -; DNA: TGTGCCAGCAGCCGCTACGGACTAGCGGGAGGGCGCGGGGAATACGAGCAGTACTTC; CDR3: CASSRYGLAGGRGEYEQYF
J: TRBJ1-3; length: 17; D: TRBD1; V: TRBV2; size: -; DNA: TGTGCCAGCAACAGGGGGAGAGGATGGAGTTCAGGAAACACCATATATTTT; CDR3: CASNRGRGWSSGNTIYF
J: TRBJ2-3; length: 14; D: -; V: TRBV11-2; size: -; DNA: TGTGCCAGCAGCACGGGACCAGGCGGGGATACGCAGTATTTT; CDR3: CASSTGPGGDTQYF
J: TRBJ2-5; length: 13; D: TRBD1; V: TRBV5-4; size: -; DNA: TGTGCCAGCACCCGGCCAGGGGGTCAGACCCAGTACTTC; CDR3: CASTRPGGQTQYF
J: TRBJ2-1; length: 12; D: TRBD1; V: TRBV7-9; size: many; DNA: TGTGCCAGCAGCCCTGGGACAGGGGAAGAGCTCTTC; CDR3: CASSPGTGEELF
J: TRBJ2-7; length: 15; D: -; V: TRBV7-6; size: -; DNA: TGTGCTAGAGCCTTAAGGCAGTCTAGCTCGCTTGAGCAGTACTTC; CDR3: CARALRQSSSLEQYF
J: TRBJ2-3; length: 15; D: -; V: TRBV7-3; size: -; DNA: TGTGCCAGCAGCTTATCCCTTGTGGGAACAGATACGCAGTATTTT; CDR3: CASSLSLVGTDTQYF
J: TRBJ2-7; length: 18; D: -; V: TRBV11-2; size: -; DNA: TGTGCCAGCAGCACGGAAATCTCCTTCAAGGAAACCTCCTACGAGCAGTACTTC; CDR3: CASSTEISFKETSYEQYF
J: TRBJ2-2; length: 16; D: -; V: TRBV5-1; size: -; DNA: TGCGCCAGCAGCTTTCGGACCGCCCTAAGAGACGGGGAGCTGTTTTTT; CDR3: CASSFRTALRDGELFF
J: TRBJ1-3; length: 15; D: TRBD1; V: TRBV11-3; size: many; DNA: TGTGCCAGCAGCTCCCGGGACAGGGGAACAAACACCATATATTTT; CDR3: CASSSRDRGTNTIYF
J: TRBJ2-7; length: 16; D: TRBD2; V: TRBV20-1; size: -; DNA: TGCAGTGCTAGAGTACAGACTAGCGGGGGATGGTACGAGCAGTACTTC; CDR3: CSARVQTSGGWYEQYF
J: TRBJ2-5; length: 14; D: TRBD2; V: TRBV18; size: -; DNA: TGTGCCAGCTCCATCACTAGCGGGAGACAGACCCAGTACTTC; CDR3: CASSITSGRQTQYF
J: TRBJ2-5; length: 13; D: -; V: TRBV5-5; size: -; DNA: TGTGCCAGCAGCCCTTGGGTCAATCAGCCCCAGTACTTC; CDR3: CASSPWVNQPQYF
J: TRBJ2-2; length: 15; D: -; V: TRBV9; size: few; DNA: TGTGCCAGCAGCGTAGTAAGTAGTCGGACCGGGGAGCTGTTTTTT; CDR3: CASSVVSSRTGELFF
J: TRBJ1-2; length: 12; D: TRBD1; V: TRBV2; size: many; DNA: TGTGCCAGCAGACCGACAGGGAGAGGCTACACCTTC; CDR3: CASRPTGRGYTF